This TCR beta chain was recorded in a study of CD8 T cells in ankylosing spondylitis. The study's findings and limits: Clones that were linked to disease were CD8+ and were relatively rare in peripheral blood. A TCR beta motif made of several highly homologous variants seemed typical of ankylosing spondylitis blood.

Libraries for TCR beta were made by quantitative 5'-RACE with molecular barcodes. TCRdb re-derived calls from the 5' RACE reads in MiXCR, one entry per CDR3 protein. There are approximately 400,000 distinct CDR3 sequences in the sample; about a sixth occur only once, and 0.95% to 1.1% lies in the top ten. This clonotype occurred a few times. Its antigen is currently unknown. The receptor's source is a male donor with ankylosing spondylitis. The sample was blood, either unsorted or a sorted T cell fraction (not recorded which).

CDR3 sequence reads: CASSREYGYTF. Here the CDR3 DNA reads TGTGCCAGCAGCCGGGAGTATGGCTACACCTTC. This chain uses TRBV2 with TRBJ1-2; D remains unclear. The germline V gene encodes CDR1 SNHLY and CDR2 FYNNEI. V lost 6 bases and J 5 bases, leaving 7 bases between the germline ends. This CDR3 has 11 residues.